This TCR beta chain was recorded in a study of blood T cell repertoires in COVID-19. Across the whole study: COVID-19 samples collected from the United States, Italy and Spain covered acute and convalescent phases. Sources were T cells, B-cell-depleted T cells, or PBMCs; the material itself was cDNA or gDNA.

Unmatched junction bases numbered 25, after V lost 5 bases and J lost 13 bases. CDR1 is KGHDR, CDR2 SFDVKD, per germline. The CDR3 runs to 20 residues. Study processing details: Researchers report that nucleated cell counts were estimated from reference gene primer amplification. Sequencing used immunoSEQ multiplex PCR; TCRdb keeps in-frame clones, though not all of them. Clone size and the V and J calls come from that table; the DNA yielded D and trimming. The profile shows roughly 97,000 clones, approximately 84% of them singletons. This clonotype was sampled from a man aged 65 to 79 with acute or convalescent COVID-19. The chain joins TRBV24-1 to TRBJ2-1; 13 bases agree with TRBD2. The sample was peripheral blood. This chain's CDR3 is CATSGAGGRTSGSPSGEQFF. For the CDR3, the DNA is TGTGCCACCAGTGGGGCAGGGGGCAGGACTAGCGGGAGCCCCTCGGGTGAACAGTTCTTC.